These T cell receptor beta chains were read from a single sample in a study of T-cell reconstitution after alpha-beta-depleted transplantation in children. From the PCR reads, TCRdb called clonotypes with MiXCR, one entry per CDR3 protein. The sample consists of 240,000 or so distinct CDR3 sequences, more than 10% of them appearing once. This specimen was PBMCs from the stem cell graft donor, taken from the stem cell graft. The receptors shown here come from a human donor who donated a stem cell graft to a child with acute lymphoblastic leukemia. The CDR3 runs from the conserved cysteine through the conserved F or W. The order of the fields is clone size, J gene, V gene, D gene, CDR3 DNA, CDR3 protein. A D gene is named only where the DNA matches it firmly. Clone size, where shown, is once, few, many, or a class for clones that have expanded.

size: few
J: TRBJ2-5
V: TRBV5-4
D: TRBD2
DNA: TGTGCCAGCAGCTTGGCCTTGGGACTAGCGGGGGCCAATCAAGAGACCCAGTACTTC
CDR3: CASSLALGLAGANQETQYF

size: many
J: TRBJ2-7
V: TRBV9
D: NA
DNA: TGTGCCAGCAGCCGGGTCGGCTACGAGCAGTACTTC
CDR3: CASSRVGYEQYF

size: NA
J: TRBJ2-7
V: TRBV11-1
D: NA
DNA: TGTGCCAGCACCTCGGAAACAGTACTCTCCTACGAGCAGTACTTC
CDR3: CASTSETVLSYEQYF

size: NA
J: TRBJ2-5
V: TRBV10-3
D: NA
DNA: TGTGCCATCAATCCTTACCGGGACGGTCAAGAGACCCAGTACTTC
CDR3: CAINPYRDGQETQYF

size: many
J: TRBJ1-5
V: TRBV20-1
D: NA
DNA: TGCAGTGCTAGACGCCGGCAGGGCCGGGGTCAGCCCCAGCATTTT
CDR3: CSARRRQGRGQPQHF

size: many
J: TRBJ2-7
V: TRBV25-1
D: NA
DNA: TGTGCCAGCAGTCCTACTGAACCTAGGCACGAGCAGTACTTC
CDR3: CASSPTEPRHEQYF

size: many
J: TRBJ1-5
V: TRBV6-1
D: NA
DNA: TGTGCCAGCAGTCCCGCGGGGGGGAGCAATCAGCCCCAGCATTTT
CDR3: CASSPAGGSNQPQHF

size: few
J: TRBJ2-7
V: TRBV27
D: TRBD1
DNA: TGTGCCAGCAGTTTCGACAGGGCCGGGACCTACGAGCAGTACTTC
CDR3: CASSFDRAGTYEQYF

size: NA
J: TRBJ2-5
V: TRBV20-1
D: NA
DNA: TGCAGTGCTAGAGTAATGAGCATACAAGAGACCCAGTACTTC
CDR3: CSARVMSIQETQYF

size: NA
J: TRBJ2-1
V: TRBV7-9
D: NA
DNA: TGTGCCAGCAGCTTAGGTTGGGGGGCTGGGTATGAGCAGTTCTTC
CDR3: CASSLGWGAGYEQFF

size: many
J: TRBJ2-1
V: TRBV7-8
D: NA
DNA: TGTGCCAGCAGCTTAGCGCTGTTCGATAGCTCCTACAATGAGCAGTTCTTC
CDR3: CASSLALFDSSYNEQFF

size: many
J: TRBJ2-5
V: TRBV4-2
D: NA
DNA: TGTGCCAGCAGCCAAGAAAGGAGACTAGTCCAAGAGACCCAGTACTTC
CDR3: CASSQERRLVQETQYF

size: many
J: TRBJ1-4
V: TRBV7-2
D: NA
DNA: TGTGCCAGCAGCTTACAGACGTTTGATTACAAACTGTTTTTT
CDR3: CASSLQTFDYKLFF

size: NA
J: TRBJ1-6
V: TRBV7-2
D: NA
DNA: TGTGCCAGCAGCTTAAGGGAGGGAAACTCACCCCTCCACTTT
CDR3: CASSLREGNSPLHF

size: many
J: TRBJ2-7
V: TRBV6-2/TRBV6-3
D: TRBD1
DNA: TGTGCCAGCAGTTACACCCCGGGACAGGGATGGGACGAGCAGTACTTC
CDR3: CASSYTPGQGWDEQYF

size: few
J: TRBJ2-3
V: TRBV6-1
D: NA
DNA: TGTGCCAGCAGTGAGAACCCCCTTGGCACAGATACGCAGTATTTT
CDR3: CASSENPLGTDTQYF

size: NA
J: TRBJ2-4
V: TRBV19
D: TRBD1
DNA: TGTGCCAGTAGTATCTCCCGGACAGGGAGAAACATTCAGTACTTC
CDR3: CASSISRTGRNIQYF

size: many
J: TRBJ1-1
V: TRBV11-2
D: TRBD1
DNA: TGTGCCAGCAGCTTTACCGGGACAGGGGAAGGAGCTTTCTTT
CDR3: CASSFTGTGEGAFF

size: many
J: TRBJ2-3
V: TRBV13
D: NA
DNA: TGTGCCAGCAGCTTAGGGCTAGAGAGGGATACGCAGTATTTT
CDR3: CASSLGLERDTQYF

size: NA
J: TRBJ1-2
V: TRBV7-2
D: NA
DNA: TGTGCCAGCAGCAAGGGGGGGCTCTGGTTGAATGGCTACACCTTC
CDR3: CASSKGGLWLNGYTF

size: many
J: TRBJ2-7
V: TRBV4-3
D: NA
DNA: TGCGCCAGCAGCCAAGGATGGCGGAGAGAATCCGCCGAGCAGTACTTC
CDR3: CASSQGWRRESAEQYF

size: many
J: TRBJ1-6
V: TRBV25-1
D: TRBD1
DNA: TGTGCCAGCAGGGAGGGACAGGCAACCCTCCACTTT
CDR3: CASREGQATLHF

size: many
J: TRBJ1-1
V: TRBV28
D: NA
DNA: TGTGCCAGCACCTCGGTGTGGCAGGGAGTAAATGAAGCTTTCTTT
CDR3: CASTSVWQGVNEAFF

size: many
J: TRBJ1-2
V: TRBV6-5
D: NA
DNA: TGTGCCAGCACGGCTGGTCGTCTTGGCTACACCTTC
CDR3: CASTAGRLGYTF

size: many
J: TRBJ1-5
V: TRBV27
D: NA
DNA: TGTGCCAGCAGTACCAGCACGGAGCAGCCCCAGCATTTT
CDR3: CASSTSTEQPQHF

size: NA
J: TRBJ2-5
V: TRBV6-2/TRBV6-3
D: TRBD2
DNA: TGTGCCAGCAGTTCCGGACTAGCGGGGTCGGAGACCCAGTACTTC
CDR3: CASSSGLAGSETQYF

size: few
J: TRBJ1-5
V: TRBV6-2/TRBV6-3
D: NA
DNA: TGTGCCAGCAAGGACCCAGGTTCTAATCAGCCCCAGCATTTT
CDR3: CASKDPGSNQPQHF

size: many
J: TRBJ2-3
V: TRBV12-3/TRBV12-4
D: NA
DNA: TGTGCCAGCAGTCCAACAGGAGCGCCTAGCACAGATACGCAGTATTTT
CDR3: CASSPTGAPSTDTQYF

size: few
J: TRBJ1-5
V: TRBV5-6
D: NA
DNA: TGTGCCAGCACTTTGGCCGGGGCCAATCAGCCCCAGCATTTT
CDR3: CASTLAGANQPQHF

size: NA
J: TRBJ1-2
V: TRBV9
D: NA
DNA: TGTGCCAGCAGCGCGCGCCCCTATGGCTACACCTTC
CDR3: CASSARPYGYTF

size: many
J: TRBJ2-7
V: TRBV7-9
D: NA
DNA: TGTGCCAGCAGCTTAGTTTTGCGGGACGAGCAGTACTTC
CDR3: CASSLVLRDEQYF

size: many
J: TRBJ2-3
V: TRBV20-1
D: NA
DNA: TGCAGTGCTGCGGCGGGCGGACCCACAGATACGCAGTATTTT
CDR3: CSAAAGGPTDTQYF

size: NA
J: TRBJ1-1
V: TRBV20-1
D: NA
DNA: TGCAGTGCTAGTCTAGGGCAGACGCACACTGAAGCTTTCTTT
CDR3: CSASLGQTHTEAFF

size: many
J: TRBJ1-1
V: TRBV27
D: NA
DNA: TGTGCCAGCAGTTTAGGGGAGAGCCGTGAAGCTTTCTTT
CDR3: CASSLGESREAFF

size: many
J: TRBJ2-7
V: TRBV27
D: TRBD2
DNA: TGTGCCACCAGACTAGCGGGGGATTTCTACGAGCAGTACTTC
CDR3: CATRLAGDFYEQYF

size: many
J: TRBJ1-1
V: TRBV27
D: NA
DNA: TGTGCCAGCAGTTCGGCGGGGCTGAACACTGAAGCTTTCTTT
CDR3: CASSSAGLNTEAFF

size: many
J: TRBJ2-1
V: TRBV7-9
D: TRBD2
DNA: TGTGCCAGCAGCTCCGGACTAGCGGGGCTTAATGAGCAGTTCTTC
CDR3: CASSSGLAGLNEQFF

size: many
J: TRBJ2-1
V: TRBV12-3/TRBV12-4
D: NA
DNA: TGTGCCAGCAGTTTGAGCAGTCGGTGGGAGCAGTTCTTC
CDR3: CASSLSSRWEQFF

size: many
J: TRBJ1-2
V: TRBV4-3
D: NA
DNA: TGCGCCAGCAGCCAAGATAAAGGGCCAGGTTTGATCGGCTACACCTTC
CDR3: CASSQDKGPGLIGYTF

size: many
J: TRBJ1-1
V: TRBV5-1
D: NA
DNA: TGCGCCAGCAGCTTGGACAGCATGAACACTGAAGCTTTCTTT
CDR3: CASSLDSMNTEAFF

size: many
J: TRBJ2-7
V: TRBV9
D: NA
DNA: TGTGCCAGCGGAAAGGGAGGATACGAGCAGTACTTC
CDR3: CASGKGGYEQYF

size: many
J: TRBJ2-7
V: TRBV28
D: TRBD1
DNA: TGTGCCAGCAGTTTACGTTGGGACAGGGGGTTTAACGAGCAGTACTTC
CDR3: CASSLRWDRGFNEQYF

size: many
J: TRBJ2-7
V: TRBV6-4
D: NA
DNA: TGTGCCAGCAGTGCCACCTTTTGGGACGAGCAGTACTTC
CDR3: CASSATFWDEQYF

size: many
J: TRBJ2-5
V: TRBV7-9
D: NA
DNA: TGTGCCAGCAGCTTCAGATATGTGGAGACCCAGTACTTC
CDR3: CASSFRYVETQYF

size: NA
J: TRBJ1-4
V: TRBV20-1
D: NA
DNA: TGCAGTGCTAGAAAGTCGGCCAATGAAAAACTGTTTTTT
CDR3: CSARKSANEKLFF

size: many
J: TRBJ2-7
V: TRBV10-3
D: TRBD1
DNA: TGTGCCATCAGCCGGGACAGGAACCTCTACGAGCAGTACTTC
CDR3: CAISRDRNLYEQYF

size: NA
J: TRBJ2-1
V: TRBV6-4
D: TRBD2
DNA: TGTGCCAGCAGGGGCCCGAGACTAGCGGGAGGGGCGTACAATGAGCAGTTCTTC
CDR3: CASRGPRLAGGAYNEQFF

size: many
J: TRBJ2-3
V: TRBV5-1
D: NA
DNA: TGCGCCAGCAGCTTCAGGGATATAGATACGCAGTATTTT
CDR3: CASSFRDIDTQYF